One sample yielded the 6 T cell receptor beta chains listed below, sequenced in a study of blood T cell repertoires in COVID-19. TCRdb's copy holds only in-frame clones and misses some; the assay was immunoSEQ multiplex PCR. The table shows 250,000 to 350,000 clones, with around 90% occurring only once. The sequenced material came from peripheral blood. These receptors were obtained from a woman aged 25 to 45 with COVID-19, enrolled during active disease.

In its sample, this clone was seen a few times. Here the CDR3 reads CASSQKWGVISETQYF. The CDR3 bases are TGTGCCAGCAGCCAAAAGTGGGGGGTTATATCAGAGACCCAGTACTTC. The chain joins TRBV3-1 (or the pseudogene TRBV3-2) to TRBJ2-5; a possible D gene is TRBD2 (6 bases). The germline V and J ends were trimmed by 2 bases and 4 bases, with 17 bases remaining between them. CDR1 LGHDT and CDR2 YNNKEL come from the germline V gene (reference sequence). The CDR3 spans 16 residues.

The V call is TRBV9, the J call TRBJ2-1, with D possibly matching TRBD2 (6 bases). CDR3 length: 15 amino acids. Germline lookup yields CDR1 SGDLS and CDR2 YYNGEE. V dropped 2 bases and J dropped 1 base, with 10 bases sitting between them. The CDR3: CASSVEGTSYNEQFF. As DNA, the CDR3 is TGTGCCAGCAGCGTCGAGGGGACTTCCTACAATGAGCAGTTCTTC.

The gene calls are TRBV2 and TRBJ1-2; a possible D gene is TRBD1 (5 bases). Per germline, CDR1 SNHLY and CDR2 FYNNEI. The CDR3 extends over 12 amino acids. V gave up 4 bases and J gave up 8 bases, with 11 bases separating them. The CDR3 region is CASSARDWGYTF. In nucleotides, the CDR3 is TGTGCCAGCAGTGCTCGGGACTGGGGCTACACCTTC.

The J gene is TRBJ2-1, the V gene TRBV30, with 9 bases identical to TRBD2. CDR3 length: 15 amino acids. Germline V gives CDR1 GTSNPN, CDR2 SVGIG (reference sequence). V lost 4 bases and J lost 1; bases outside the gene matches: 5. The chain's CDR3 is CAWTLAGDSYNEQFF. CDR3 bases: TGTGCCTGGACGTTAGCGGGAGATTCCTACAATGAGCAGTTCTTC.

This clone is a singleton in its sample. The rearrangement uses TRBV7-8 and TRBJ1-5; D ambiguous. CDR1 and CDR2 (germline): SGHVS, FQNEAQ. The CDR3 spans 13 residues. Trimming cost V 6 bases and J 0 bases, with 6 bases left between them. CDR3: CASRINSNQPQHF. CDR3 nucleotide sequence: TGTGCCAGCAGAATCAATAGCAATCAGCCCCAGCATTTT.

V gene TRBV2 combines with J gene TRBJ1-2; the D gene is possibly TRBD1 (5 bases). This CDR3 region has 15 residues. With 3 bases removed from V and 2 bases from J, the gap between germline ends came to 13 bases. The germline V gene has CDR1 SNHLY and CDR2 FYNNEI. CDR3 bases: TGTGCCAGCAGTGAGGGGGGACGGATAAACTATGGCTACACCTTC. This translates into CASSEGGRINYGYTF. Combining the CDR3 with reference TRBV2 and TRBJ1-2 gives the whole variable domain EPEVTQTPSHQVTQMGQEVILRCVPISNHLYFYWYRQILGQKVEFLVSFYNNEISEKSEIFDDQFSVERPDGSNFTLKIRSTKLEDSAMYFCASSEGGRINYGYTFGSGTRLTVV.